This T cell receptor beta chain was observed in a study of T cell responses to AZD1222 COVID-19 vaccine. This table comes from immunoSEQ multiplex PCR, and its TCRdb copy is limited to in-frame clones, with some not included. The sample holds 140,000 or so clones, approximately 90% seen once. Samples with a second dose at about 4 or about 12 weeks were pooled together. The study, taken as a whole, reports: After two AZD1222 doses, spike-specific TCR breadth and depth rose versus day 0. The peak T cell response came first, and repertoires were sampled only after it. Only 5 to 7 individuals given AZD1222 were seropositive at baseline.

The CDR3 totals 14 residues. Germline V gene lookup returns CDR1 SSHAT and CDR2 FNYEAQ (reference sequence). This clone is categorized as medium-sized. What it binds is unknown. At one end the junction does not follow the germline gene, possibly because of a read error. The chain recombines TRBV7-7 with TRBJ2-1; a possible D gene is TRBD1 (5 bases). This clonotype was sampled from an adult who received the AZD1222 COVID-19 vaccine. The specimen was peripheral blood, collected 28 days after the second AZD1222 dose. This chain's CDR3 is CASSQGHGYNEQFF. The CDR3 DNA is TGTGCTAGCAGCCAGGGTCACGGGTACAATGAGCAGTTCTTC.